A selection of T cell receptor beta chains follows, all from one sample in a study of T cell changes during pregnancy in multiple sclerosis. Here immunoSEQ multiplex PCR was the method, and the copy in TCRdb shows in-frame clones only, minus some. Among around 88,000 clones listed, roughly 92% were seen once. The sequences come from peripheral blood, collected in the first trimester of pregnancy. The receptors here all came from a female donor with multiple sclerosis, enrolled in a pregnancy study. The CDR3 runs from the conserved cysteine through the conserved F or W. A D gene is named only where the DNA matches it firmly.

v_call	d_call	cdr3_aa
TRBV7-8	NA	CASKRRGAGNTIYF
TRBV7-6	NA	CASSLIGGNTGELFF
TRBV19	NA	CASSITQGTNIQYF
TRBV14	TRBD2	CASSHRLARLYEQYF
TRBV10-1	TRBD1	CASSEPRTGLGTEAFF
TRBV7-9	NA	CASSSVLRPYEQYF
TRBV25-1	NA	CASSPGGITRNSPLHF
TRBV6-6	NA	CASGRLYNEQFF
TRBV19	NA	CASSVPVTNEKLFF
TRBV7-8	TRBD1	CASSFGQGYYEQYF
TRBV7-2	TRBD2	CASSLDNGSGRAADTQYF
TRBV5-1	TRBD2	CASSGGLAGDYEQYF
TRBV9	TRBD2	CASSFAGVGDEQYF
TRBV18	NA	CASSPGAGVDTEAFF
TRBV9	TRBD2	CASSVEASGLYNEQFF
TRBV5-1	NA	CASTDSGANVLTF
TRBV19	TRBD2	CASSTSGSTDTQYF
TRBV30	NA	CAWSVGGPGELFF
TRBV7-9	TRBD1	CASSFSRDREFF
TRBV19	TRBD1	CASSIPGQNYGYTF
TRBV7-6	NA	CASSLGEYYEQYF
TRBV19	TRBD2	CASSIQTAGNEQFF
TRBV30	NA	CAGIGSVSTGELFF
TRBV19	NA	CASSILARGSYNEQFF
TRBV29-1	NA	CSVVQARGETQYF
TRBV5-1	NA	CASSRGGRADNEQFF
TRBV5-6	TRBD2	CASSTTSGPGETQYF
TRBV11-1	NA	CASSRRTSSSTDTQYF
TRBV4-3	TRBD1	CASSQDSPGGYTEAFF
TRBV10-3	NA	CAISESGAGTNEKLFF
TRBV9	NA	CASSVDSSGPNTEAFF
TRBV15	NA	CATSRDAWEGQGNEQFF
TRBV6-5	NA	CASSYQGGEQYF
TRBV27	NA	CASSFRGYEQYF
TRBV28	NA	CASSSLSGTILSGANVLTF
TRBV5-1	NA	CASSPTTGSRYGYTF
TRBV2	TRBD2	CASSGLAGADTQYF
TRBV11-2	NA	CASSLEGDLSSYNEQFF
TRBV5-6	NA	CASSFGGGNEQFF
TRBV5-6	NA	CASSQDRSGELFF
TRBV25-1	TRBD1	CASRVTGAYEQYF
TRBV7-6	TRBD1	CASSLRATGGASGNTIYF
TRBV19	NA	CASSMSNRYNQPQHF
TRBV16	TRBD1	CASSRTGRLVF
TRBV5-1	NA	CASSNRNGYTF
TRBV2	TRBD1	CASKTGPLDEQYF
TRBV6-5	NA	CASSLGVGGNIQYF
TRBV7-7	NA	CASSLSLQGHNEQFF
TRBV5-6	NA	CASSLTWGLATYEQYF
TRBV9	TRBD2	CASSVNQLAGHTGELFF
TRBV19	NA	CASSPPEAPDTEAFF